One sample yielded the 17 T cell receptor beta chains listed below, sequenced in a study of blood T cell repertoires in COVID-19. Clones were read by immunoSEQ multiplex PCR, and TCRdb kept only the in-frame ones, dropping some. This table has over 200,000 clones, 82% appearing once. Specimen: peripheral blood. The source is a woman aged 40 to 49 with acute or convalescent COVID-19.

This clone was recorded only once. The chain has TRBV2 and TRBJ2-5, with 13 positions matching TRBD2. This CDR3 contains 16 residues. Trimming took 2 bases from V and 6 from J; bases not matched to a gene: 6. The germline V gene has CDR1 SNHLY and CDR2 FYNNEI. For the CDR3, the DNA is TGTGCCAGCAGTGAACTTCAGGGACTAGCGGGACAGACCCAGTACTTC. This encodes CASSELQGLAGQTQYF. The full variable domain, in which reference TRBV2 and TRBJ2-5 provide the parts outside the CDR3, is EPEVTQTPSHQVTQMGQEVILRCVPISNHLYFYWYRQILGQKVEFLVSFYNNEISEKSEIFDDQFSVERPDGSNFTLKIRSTKLEDSAMYFCASSELQGLAGQTQYFGPGTRLLVL.

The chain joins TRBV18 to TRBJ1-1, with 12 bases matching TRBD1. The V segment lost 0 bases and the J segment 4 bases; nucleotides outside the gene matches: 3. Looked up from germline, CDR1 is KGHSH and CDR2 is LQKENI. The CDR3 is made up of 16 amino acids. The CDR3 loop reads CASSPPGGQGATEAFF. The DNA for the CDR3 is TGTGCCAGCTCACCACCGGGGGGACAGGGGGCCACTGAAGCTTTCTTT.

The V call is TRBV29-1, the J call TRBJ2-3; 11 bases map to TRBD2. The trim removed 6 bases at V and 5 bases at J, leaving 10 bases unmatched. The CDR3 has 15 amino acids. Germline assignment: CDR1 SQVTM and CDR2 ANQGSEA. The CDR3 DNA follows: TGCAGCGTATTCCCCCGGGGGACTAGCGGAGATACGCAGTATTTT. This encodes CSVFPRGTSGDTQYF.

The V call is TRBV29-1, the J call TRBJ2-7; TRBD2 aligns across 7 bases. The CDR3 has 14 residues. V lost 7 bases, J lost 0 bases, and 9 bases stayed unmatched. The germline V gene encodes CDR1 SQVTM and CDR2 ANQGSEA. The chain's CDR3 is CSALGGTSSYEQYF. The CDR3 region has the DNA TGCAGCGCGCTGGGGGGGACGAGCTCCTACGAGCAGTACTTC.

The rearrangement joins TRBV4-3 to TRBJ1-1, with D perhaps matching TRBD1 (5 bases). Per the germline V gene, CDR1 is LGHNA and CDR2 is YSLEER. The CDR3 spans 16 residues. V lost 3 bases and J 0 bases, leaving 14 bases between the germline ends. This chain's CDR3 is CASSQDQAGLNTEAFF. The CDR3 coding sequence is TGCGCCAGCAGCCAGGACCAGGCAGGGCTGAACACTGAAGCTTTCTTT.

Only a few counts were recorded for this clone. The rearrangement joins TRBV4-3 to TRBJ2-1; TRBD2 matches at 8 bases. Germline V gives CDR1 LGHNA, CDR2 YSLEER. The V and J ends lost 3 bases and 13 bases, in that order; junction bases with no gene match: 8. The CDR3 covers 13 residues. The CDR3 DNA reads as TGCGCCAGCAGCCAGGACGCCGGGACTAGTCAGTTCTTC. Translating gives CASSQDAGTSQFF.

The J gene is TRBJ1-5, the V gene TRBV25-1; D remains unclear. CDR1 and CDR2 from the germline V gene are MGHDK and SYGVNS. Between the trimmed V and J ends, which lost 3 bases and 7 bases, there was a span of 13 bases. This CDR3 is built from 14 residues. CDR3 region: CASSDVGERQPQHF. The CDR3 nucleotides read TGTGCCAGCAGTGACGTTGGGGAGCGACAGCCCCAGCATTTT.

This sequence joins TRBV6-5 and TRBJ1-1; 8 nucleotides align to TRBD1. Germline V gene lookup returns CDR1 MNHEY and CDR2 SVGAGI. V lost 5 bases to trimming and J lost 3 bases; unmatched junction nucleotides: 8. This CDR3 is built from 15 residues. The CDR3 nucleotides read TGTGCCAGCAGTCGGGACAGGCGACAACACACTGAAGCTTTCTTT. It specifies CASSRDRRQHTEAFF.

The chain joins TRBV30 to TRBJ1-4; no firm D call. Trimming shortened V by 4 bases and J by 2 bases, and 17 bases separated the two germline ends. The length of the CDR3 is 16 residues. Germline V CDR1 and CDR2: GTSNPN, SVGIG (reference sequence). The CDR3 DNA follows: TGTGCCTGGAACAAACCGCCCGGGGTCACTAATGAAAAACTGTTTTTT. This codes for CAWNKPPGVTNEKLFF.

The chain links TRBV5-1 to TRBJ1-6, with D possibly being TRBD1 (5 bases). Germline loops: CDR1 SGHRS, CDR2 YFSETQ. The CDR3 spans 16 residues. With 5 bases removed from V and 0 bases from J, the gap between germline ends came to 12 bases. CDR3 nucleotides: TGCGCCAGCAGTTCTAGACAGAGCTCCTATAATTCACCCCTCCACTTT. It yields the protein CASSSRQSSYNSPLHF.

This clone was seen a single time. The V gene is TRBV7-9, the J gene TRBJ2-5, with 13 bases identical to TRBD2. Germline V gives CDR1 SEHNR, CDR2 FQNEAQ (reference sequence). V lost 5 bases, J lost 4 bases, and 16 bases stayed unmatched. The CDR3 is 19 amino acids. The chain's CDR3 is CASSPDDIAGLAGRETQYF. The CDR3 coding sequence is TGTGCCAGCAGCCCAGACGACATAGCGGGACTAGCGGGAAGAGAGACCCAGTACTTC. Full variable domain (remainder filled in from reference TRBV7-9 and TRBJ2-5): DTGVSQNPRHKITKRGQNVTFRCDPISEHNRLYWYRQTLGQGPEFLTYFQNEAQLEKSRLLSDRFSAERPKGSFSTLEIQRTEQGDSAMYLCASSPDDIAGLAGRETQYFGPGTRLLVL.

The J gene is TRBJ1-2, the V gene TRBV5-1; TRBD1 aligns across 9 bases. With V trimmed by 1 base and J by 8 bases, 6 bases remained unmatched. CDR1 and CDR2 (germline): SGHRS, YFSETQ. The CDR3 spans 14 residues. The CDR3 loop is CASSLPGTGYGYTF. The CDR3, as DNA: TGCGCCAGCAGCTTGCCTGGGACAGGGTACGGCTACACCTTC.

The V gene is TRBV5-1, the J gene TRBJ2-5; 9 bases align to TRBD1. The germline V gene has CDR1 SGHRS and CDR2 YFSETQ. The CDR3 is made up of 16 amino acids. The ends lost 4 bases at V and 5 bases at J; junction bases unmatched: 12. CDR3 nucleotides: TGCGCCAGCAGCGAGGATTCACAGGGGGCGGAGGAGACCCAGTACTTC. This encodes CASSEDSQGAEETQYF.

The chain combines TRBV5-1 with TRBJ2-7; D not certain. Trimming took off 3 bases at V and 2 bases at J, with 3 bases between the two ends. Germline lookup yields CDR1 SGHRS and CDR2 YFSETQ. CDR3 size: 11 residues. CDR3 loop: CASSSPYEQYF. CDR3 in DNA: TGCGCCAGCAGCTCTCCCTACGAGCAGTACTTC.

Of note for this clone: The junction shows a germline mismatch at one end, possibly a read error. CDR3 coding DNA: TGTGCCAGCAGCTTTGGGCCTGTGGCAGGGGCTAACGTCCTGACTTTC. It yields the protein CASSFGPVAGANVLTF. The chain is built from TRBV7-7 and TRBJ2-6, with D maybe TRBD1 (6 bases). Germline CDR1 is SSHAT and CDR2 is FNYEAQ (reference sequence). The CDR3 contains 16 residues.

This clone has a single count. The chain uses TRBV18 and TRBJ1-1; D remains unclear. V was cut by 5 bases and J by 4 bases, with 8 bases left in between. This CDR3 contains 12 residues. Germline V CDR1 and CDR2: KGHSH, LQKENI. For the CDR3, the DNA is TGTGCCAGCTCATTGGAGGGCACTGAAGCTTTCTTT. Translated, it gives CASSLEGTEAFF. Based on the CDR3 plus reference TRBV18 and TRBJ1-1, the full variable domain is NAGVMQNPRHLVRRRGQEARLRCSPMKGHSHVYWYRQLPEEGLKFMVYLQKENIIDESGMPKERFSAEFPKEGPSILRIQQVVRGDSAAYFCASSLEGTEAFFGQGTRLTVV.

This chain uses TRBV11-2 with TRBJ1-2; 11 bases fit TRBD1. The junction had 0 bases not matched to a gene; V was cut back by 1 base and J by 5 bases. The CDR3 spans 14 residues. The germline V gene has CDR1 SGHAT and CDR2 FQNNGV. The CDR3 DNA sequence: TGTGCCAGCAGCTTAGGGGACAGGGGGTATGGCTACACCTTC. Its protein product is CASSLGDRGYGYTF.